This TCR beta chain was recorded in a study of CD8 T cells in Susac syndrome. CD8+ and CD4+ T cells from blood underwent TCR beta sequencing. The multiple sclerosis controls were treatment-naive patients affected by stable or active relapsing-remitting disease. Reverse transcription of roughly 0.45 to 1 ug RNA was carried out with random hexamers. The amplification used immunoSEQ multiplex PCR on TCR beta CDR3; it spanned 54 Vbeta and 13 Jbeta. TCRdb processed the immunoSEQ multiplex PCR reads anew with MiXCR; each CDR3 protein has one entry. The sample holds 350,000 to 550,000 distinct CDR3 sequences; 85% are singletons and the top ten take 0.12%. After removal of 5 bases from V and 7 bases from J, the junction contained 7 bases not matched to a gene. There are 13 residues in the CDR3. The germline gives CDR1 MNHEY, CDR2 SVGEGT.

Sequencing was done on a sample of CD8+ T cells from PBMCs. The gene calls are TRBV6-2 or TRBV6-3 and TRBJ1-1; 7 bases align to TRBD1. This TCR derives from a human donor with multiple sclerosis. CDR3 DNA sequence: TGTGCCAGCAGTCTTGGGACAGACTATGAAGCTTTCTTT. Translating gives CASSLGTDYEAFF.